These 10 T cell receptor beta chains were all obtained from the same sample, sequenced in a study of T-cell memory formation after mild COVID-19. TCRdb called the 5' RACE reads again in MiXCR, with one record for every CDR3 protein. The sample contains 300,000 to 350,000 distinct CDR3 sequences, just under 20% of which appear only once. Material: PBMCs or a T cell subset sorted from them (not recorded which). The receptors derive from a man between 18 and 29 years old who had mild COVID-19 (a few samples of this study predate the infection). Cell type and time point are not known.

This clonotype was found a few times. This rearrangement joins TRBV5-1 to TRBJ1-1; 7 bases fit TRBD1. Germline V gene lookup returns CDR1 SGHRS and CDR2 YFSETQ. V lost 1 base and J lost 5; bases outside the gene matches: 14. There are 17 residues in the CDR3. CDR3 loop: CASSLFSRDRGSTEAFF. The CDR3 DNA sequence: TGCGCCAGCAGCTTGTTCTCTAGGGACAGAGGAAGTACTGAAGCTTTCTTT.

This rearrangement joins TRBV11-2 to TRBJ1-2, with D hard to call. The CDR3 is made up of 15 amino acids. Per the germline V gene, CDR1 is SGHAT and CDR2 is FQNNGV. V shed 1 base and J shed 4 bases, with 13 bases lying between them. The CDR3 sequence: CASSLGSLGGYGYTF. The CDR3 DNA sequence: TGTGCCAGCAGCTTAGGGTCTTTGGGCGGCTATGGCTACACCTTC.

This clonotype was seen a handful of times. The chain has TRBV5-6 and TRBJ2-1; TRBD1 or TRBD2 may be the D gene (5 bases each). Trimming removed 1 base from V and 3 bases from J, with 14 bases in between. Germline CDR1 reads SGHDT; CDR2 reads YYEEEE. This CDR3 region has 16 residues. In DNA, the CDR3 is TGTGCCAGCAGCTTGTGGGCAGGGAGTGTCTACAATGAGCAGTTCTTC. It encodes CASSLWAGSVYNEQFF.

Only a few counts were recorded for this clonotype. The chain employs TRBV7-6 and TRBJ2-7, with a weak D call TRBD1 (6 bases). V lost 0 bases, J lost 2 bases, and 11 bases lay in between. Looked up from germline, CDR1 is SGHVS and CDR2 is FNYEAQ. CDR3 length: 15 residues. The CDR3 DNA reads TGTGCCAGCAGCTTAGCGTTTACAGGGACCTACGAGCAGTACGTC. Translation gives CASSLAFTGTYEQYV.

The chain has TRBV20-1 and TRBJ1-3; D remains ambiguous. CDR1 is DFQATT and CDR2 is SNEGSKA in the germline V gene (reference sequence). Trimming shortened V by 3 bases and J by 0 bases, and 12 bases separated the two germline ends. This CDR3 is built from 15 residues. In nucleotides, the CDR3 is TGCAGTGCTAGGGAAGGTTCCAGCTCTGGAAACACCATATATTTT. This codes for CSAREGSSSGNTIYF.

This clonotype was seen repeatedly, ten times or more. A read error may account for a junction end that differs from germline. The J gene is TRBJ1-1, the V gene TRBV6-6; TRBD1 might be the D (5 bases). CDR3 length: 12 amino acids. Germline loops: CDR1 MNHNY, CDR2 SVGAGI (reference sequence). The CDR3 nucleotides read TGCGCCAGCTCACGTGGGGGGACTGAAGCTTTCTTT. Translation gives CASSRGGTEAFF.

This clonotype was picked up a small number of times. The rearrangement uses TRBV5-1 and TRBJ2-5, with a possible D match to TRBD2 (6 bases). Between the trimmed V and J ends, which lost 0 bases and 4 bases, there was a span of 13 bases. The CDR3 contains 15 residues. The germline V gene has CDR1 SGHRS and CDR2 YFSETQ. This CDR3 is CASSLAELSGETQYF. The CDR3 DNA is TGCGCCAGCAGCTTGGCTGAACTTAGCGGAGAGACCCAGTACTTC.

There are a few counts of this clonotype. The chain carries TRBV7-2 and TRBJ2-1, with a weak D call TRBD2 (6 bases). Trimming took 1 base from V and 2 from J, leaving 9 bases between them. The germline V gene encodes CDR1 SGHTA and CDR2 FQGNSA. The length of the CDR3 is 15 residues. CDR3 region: CASSLVSGAYNEQFF. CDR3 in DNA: TGTGCCAGCAGCTTAGTGTCGGGAGCCTACAATGAGCAGTTCTTC.

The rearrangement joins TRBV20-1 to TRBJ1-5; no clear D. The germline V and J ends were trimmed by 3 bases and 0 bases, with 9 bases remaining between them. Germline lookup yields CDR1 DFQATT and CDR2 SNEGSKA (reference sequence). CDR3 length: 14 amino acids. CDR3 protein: CSASLRHSNQPQHF. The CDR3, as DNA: TGCAGTGCTAGTCTCAGACATAGCAATCAGCCCCAGCATTTT.

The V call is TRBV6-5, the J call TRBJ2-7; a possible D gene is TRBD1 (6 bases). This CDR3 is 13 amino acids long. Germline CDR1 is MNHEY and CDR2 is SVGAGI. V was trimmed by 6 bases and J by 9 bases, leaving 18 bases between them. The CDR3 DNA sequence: TGTGCCAGCAGGGCCGGGACACCACTGTCGCAGTACTTC. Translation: CASRAGTPLSQYF.